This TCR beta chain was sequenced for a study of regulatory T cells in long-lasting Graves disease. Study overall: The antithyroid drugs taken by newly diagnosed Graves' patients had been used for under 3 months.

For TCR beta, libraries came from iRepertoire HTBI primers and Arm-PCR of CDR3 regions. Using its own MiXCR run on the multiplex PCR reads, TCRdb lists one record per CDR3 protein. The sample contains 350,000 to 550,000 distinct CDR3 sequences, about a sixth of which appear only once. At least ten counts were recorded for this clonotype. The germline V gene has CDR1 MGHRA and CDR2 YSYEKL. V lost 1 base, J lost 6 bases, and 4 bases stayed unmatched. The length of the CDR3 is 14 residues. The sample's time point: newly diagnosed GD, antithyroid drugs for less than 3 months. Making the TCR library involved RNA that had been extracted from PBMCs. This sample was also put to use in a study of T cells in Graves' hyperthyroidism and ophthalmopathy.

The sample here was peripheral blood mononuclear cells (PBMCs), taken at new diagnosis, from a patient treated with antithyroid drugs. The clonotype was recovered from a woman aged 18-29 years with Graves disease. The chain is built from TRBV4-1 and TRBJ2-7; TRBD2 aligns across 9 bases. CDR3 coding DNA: TGCGCCAGCAGCCAAGGGCGGGAGGGAGGCGAGCAGTACTTC. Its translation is CASSQGREGGEQYF.